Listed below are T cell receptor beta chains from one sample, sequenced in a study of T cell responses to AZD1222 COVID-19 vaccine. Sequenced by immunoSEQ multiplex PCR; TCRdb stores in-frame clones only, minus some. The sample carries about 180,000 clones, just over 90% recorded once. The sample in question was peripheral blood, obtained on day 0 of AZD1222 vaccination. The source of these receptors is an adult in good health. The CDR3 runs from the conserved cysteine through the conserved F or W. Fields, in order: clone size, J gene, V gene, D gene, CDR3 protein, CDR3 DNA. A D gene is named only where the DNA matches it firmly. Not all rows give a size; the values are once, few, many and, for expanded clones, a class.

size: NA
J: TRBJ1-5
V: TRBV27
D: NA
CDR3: CASSPTGGSNQPQHF
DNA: TGTGCCAGCAGTCCGACGGGCGGGTCCAATCAGCCCCAGCATTTT

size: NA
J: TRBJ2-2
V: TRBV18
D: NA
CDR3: CASSPLPTLLPGHPRAGELFF
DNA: TGTGCCAGCTCACCGCTCCCTACCTTACTCCCGGGACATCCGAGGGCCGGGGAGCTGTTTTTT

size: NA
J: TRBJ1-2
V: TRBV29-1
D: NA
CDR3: CSVEGTRYGYTF
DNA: TGCAGCGTTGAGGGGACGCGGTATGGCTACACCTTC

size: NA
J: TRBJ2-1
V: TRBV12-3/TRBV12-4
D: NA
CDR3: CASSWDGTNEQFF
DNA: TGTGCCAGCAGTTGGGACGGCACCAATGAGCAGTTCTTC

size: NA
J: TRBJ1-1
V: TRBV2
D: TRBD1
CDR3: CASRPDRNLNTEAFF
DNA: TGTGCCAGCAGACCGGACAGGAACCTGAACACTGAAGCTTTCTTT

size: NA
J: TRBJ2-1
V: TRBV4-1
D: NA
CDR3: CASSQESWRNEQFF
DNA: TGCGCCAGCAGCCAAGAATCCTGGAGAAATGAGCAGTTCTTC

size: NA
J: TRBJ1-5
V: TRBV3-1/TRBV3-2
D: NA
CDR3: CASSLRGNQPQHF
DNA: TGTGCCAGCAGCCTCCGGGGGAATCAGCCCCAGCATTTT

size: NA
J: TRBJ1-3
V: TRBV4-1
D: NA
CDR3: CASSQVQGRFSGNTIYF
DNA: TGCGCCAGCAGCCAAGTACAGGGTCGCTTCTCTGGAAACACCATATATTTT

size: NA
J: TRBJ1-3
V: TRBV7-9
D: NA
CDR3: CASSSYGTAGNTIYF
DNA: TGTGCCAGCAGCTCATACGGGACTGCTGGAAACACCATATATTTT

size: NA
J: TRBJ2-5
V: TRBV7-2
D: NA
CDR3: CASSPLPLSGLSQETQYF
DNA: TGTGCCAGCAGCCCCCTGCCGTTAAGCGGATTATCACAAGAGACCCAGTACTTC

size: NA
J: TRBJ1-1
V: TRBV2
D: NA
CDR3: CASGVGLGNTEAFF
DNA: TGTGCCAGCGGCGTAGGATTGGGGAACACTGAAGCTTTCTTT

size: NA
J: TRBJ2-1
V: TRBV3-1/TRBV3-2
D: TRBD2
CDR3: CASSWGGNEQFF
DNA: TGTGCCAGCAGCTGGGGGGGGAATGAGCAGTTCTTC

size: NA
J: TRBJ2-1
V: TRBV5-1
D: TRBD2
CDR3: CASSSSPGTSGGYNEQFF
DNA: TGCGCCAGCAGCTCCTCCCCCGGGACTAGCGGGGGTTACAATGAGCAGTTCTTC

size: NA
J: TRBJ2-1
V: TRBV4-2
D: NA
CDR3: CASSQAPEGSGAEQFF
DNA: TGTGCCAGCAGCCAAGCCCCTGAGGGGTCAGGAGCTGAGCAGTTCTTC

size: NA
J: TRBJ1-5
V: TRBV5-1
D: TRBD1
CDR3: CASSRGTGTRPQHF
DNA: TGCGCCAGCAGTCGTGGGACAGGGACACGGCCCCAGCATTTT

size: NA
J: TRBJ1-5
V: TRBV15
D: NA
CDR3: CATSRDKGYNQPQHF
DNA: TGTGCCACCAGCAGAGATAAGGGGTACAATCAGCCCCAGCATTTT

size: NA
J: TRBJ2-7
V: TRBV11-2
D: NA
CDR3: CASSLDRYEQYF
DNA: TGTGCCAGCAGCCTAGACAGATACGAGCAGTACTTC

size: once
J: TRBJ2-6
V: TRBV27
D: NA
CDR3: CASSLWGGGLSSGANVLTF
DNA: TGTGCCAGCAGTTTATGGGGCGGGGGCCTGAGCTCTGGGGCCAACGTCCTGACTTTC

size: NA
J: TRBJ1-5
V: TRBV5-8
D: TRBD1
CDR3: CASSAPQGSNQPQHF
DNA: TGTGCCAGCAGCGCACCACAGGGGAGCAATCAGCCCCAGCATTTT

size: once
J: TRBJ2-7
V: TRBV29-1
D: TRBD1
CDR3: CSVDGTGESAYEQYF
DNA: TGCAGCGTTGATGGGACAGGGGAATCAGCCTACGAGCAGTACTTC

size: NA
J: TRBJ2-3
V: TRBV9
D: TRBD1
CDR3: CASSARQGGQGDKGLGTQYF
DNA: TGTGCCAGCAGCGCCCGACAGGGGGGTCAGGGTGACAAGGGTCTGGGTACGCAGTATTTT

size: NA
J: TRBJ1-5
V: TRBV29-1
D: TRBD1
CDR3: CSAGQGGNQPQHF
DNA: TGCAGCGCCGGACAGGGCGGCAATCAGCCCCAGCATTTT

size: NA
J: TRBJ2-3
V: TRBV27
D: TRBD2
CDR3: CASASGRFTDTQYF
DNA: TGTGCCAGCGCCAGCGGGAGGTTCACAGATACGCAGTATTTT

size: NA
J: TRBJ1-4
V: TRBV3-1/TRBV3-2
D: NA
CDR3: CASSPEGREKLFF
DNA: TGTGCCAGCAGCCCGGAGGGGCGCGAAAAACTGTTTTTT

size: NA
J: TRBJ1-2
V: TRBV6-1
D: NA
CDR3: CASSEMPPLLGYTF
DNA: TGTGCCAGCAGTGAAATGCCACCACTCTTGGGCTACACCTTC

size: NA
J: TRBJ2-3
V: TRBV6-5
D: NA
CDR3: CASRTGNTQYF
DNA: TGTGCCAGCAGAACAGGGAATACGCAGTATTTT

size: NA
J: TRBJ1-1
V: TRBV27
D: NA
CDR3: CASTSPAGGTEAFF
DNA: TGTGCCAGCACCTCCCCCGCGGGGGGCACTGAAGCTTTCTTT

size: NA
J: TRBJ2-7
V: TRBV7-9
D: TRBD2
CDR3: CASSTTLGWTSGSLSYEQYF
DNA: TGTGCCAGCAGCACCACTTTGGGGTGGACTAGCGGGAGCCTCTCCTACGAGCAGTACTTC

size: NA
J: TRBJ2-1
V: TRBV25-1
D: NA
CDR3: CASGIREYSYNEQFF
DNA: TGTGCCAGCGGTATTCGGGAGTATTCCTACAATGAGCAGTTCTTC

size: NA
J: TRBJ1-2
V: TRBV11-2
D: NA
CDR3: CASTPAGRWGYTF
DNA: TGTGCCAGCACCCCTGCGGGGCGTTGGGGCTACACCTTC

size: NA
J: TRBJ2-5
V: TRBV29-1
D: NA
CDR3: CSVERAETQYF
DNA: TGCAGCGTTGAAAGGGCAGAGACCCAGTACTTC

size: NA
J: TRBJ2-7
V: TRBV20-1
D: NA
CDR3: CTASSSYEQYF
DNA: TGCACTGCTAGCTCCTCCTACGAGCAGTACTTC

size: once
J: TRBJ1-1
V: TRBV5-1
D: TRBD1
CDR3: CASQGGMTEAFF
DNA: TGCGCCAGCCAGGGGGGAATGACTGAAGCTTTCTTT

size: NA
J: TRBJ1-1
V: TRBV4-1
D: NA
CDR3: CASSQGQLNTEAFF
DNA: TGCGCCAGCAGCCAAGGACAGCTGAACACTGAAGCTTTCTTT

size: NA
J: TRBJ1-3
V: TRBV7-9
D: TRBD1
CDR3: CASSPPTGGVGNTIYF
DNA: TGTGCCAGCAGCCCCCCGACAGGGGGCGTTGGAAACACCATATATTTT

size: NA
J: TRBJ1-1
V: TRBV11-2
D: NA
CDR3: CASSLDGPGSRTEAFF
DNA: TGTGCCAGCAGCTTAGATGGGCCGGGCAGTAGGACTGAAGCTTTCTTT

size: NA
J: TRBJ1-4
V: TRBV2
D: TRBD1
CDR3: CASRGQAFNEKLFF
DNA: TGTGCCAGCAGGGGACAGGCGTTTAATGAAAAACTGTTTTTT

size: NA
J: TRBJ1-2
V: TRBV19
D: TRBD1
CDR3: CATPALDREVRNGYTF
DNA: TGTGCCACCCCCGCCTTGGACAGGGAAGTGAGGAATGGCTACACCTTC

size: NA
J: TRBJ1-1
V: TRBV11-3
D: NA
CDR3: CASSLEVGTEAFF
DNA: TGTGCCAGCAGCTTAGAGGTGGGCACTGAAGCTTTCTTT

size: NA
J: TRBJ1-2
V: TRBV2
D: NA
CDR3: CASSEVWGGDGYTF
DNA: TGTGCCAGCAGTGAGGTTTGGGGAGGCGATGGCTACACCTTC

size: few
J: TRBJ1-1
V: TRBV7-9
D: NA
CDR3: CASSLGQVLGTEAFF
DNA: TGTGCCAGCAGCTTAGGACAGGTCCTCGGGACTGAAGCTTTCTTT

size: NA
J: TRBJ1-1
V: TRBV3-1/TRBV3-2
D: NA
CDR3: CASSQGSGSLNTEAFF
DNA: TGTGCCAGCAGCCAAGGTTCCGGCAGCTTGAACACTGAAGCTTTCTTT

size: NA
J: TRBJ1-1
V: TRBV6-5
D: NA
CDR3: CASSYGITGGTEAFF
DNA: TGTGCCAGCAGTTACGGGATCACGGGAGGGACTGAAGCTTTCTTT

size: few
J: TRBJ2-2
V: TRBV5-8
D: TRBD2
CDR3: CASSSIAGNTGELFF
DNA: TGTGCCAGCAGCTCAATAGCGGGAAACACCGGGGAGCTGTTTTTT

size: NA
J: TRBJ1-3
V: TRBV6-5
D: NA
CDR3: CASNPGLISGNTIYF
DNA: TGTGCCAGCAACCCCGGGCTTATCTCTGGAAACACCATATATTTT

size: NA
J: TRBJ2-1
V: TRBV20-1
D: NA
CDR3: CSALRWDEQFF
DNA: TGCAGTGCCCTGCGATGGGATGAGCAGTTCTTC

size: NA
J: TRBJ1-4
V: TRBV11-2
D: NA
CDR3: CASSLGTVQSEKLFF
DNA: TGTGCCAGCAGCTTAGGGACAGTCCAAAGTGAAAAACTGTTTTTT

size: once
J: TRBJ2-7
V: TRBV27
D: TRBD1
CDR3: CASSSRGQGIHEQYF
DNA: TGTGCCAGCAGTTCCCGGGGACAGGGTATCCACGAGCAGTACTTC

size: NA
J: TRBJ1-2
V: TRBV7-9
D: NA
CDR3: CASSLVAGAYGYTF
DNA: TGTGCCAGCAGCTTAGTCGCCGGCGCCTATGGCTACACCTTC

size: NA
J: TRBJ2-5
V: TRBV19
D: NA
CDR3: CASSIAILETQYF
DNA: TGTGCCAGTAGTATAGCAATTTTAGAGACCCAGTACTTC

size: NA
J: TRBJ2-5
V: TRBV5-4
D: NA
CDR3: CASSSPGQETQYF
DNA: TGTGCCAGCAGCTCCCCAGGGCAAGAGACCCAGTACTTC

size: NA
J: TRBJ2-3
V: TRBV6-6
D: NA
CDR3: CASSYSRGGDTQYF
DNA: TGTGCCAGCAGTTACTCAAGGGGGGGGGATACGCAGTATTTT

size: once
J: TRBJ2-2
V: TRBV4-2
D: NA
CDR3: CASSQAGSPGELFF
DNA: TGTGCCAGCAGCCAAGCAGGGTCGCCCGGGGAGCTGTTTTTT

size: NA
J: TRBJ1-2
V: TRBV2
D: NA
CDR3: CASSENGIVDYGYTF
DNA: TGTGCCAGCAGTGAAAATGGGATAGTCGACTATGGCTACACCTTC

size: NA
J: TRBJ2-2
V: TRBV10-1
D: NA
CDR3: CASMSTGELFF
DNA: TGCGCCAGCATGTCAACCGGGGAGCTGTTTTTT